This TCR beta chain was profiled in a study of cytomegalovirus exposure and HLA in healthy donors. The study, taken as a whole, reports: Many donors shared some public TCRs, even though most TCR sequences were rare.

On this clone: Its matching antigen is unknown.

The repertoire was sequenced with immunoSEQ multiplex PCR; TCRdb's copy has only in-frame clones and lacks some. The sample consists of some 85,000 clones, approximately 96% of them appearing once. The sequence derives from a woman between 18 and 30 years old in good health and CMV-seronegative. Input material: PBMCs.

CDR3 DNA sequence: TGTGCCAGCAGTGAGCGGAGCTCCTACAATGAGCAGTTCTTC. This encodes CASSERSSYNEQFF. J is TRBJ2-1 and V is TRBV2; no clear D. The CDR3 runs 14 residues. V dropped 3 bases and J dropped 0 bases, with 6 bases sitting between them. Germline CDR1 is SNHLY and CDR2 is FYNNEI. Combining the CDR3 with reference TRBV2 and TRBJ2-1 gives the whole variable domain EPEVTQTPSHQVTQMGQEVILRCVPISNHLYFYWYRQILGQKVEFLVSFYNNEISEKSEIFDDQFSVERPDGSNFTLKIRSTKLEDSAMYFCASSERSSYNEQFFGPGTRLTVL.